The sequence of this T cell receptor beta chain was determined in a study of cytomegalovirus exposure and HLA in healthy donors. The PCR employed 60 Vbeta primers together with 13 Jbeta primers. Clones were read by immunoSEQ multiplex PCR, and TCRdb kept only the in-frame ones, dropping some. This table has some 150,000 clones, approximately 80% appearing once. The sequence was obtained from a woman between 40 and 50 years old in good health and CMV-seropositive. The sample consisted of PBMCs.

The CDR3 bases are TGTGCCAGCAGCACGGGACAGCACTACGAGCAGTACTTC. This translates into CASSTGQHYEQYF. The V and J genes are TRBV11-3 and TRBJ2-7; 7 bases map to TRBD1. Unmatched junction bases numbered 4, after V lost 5 bases and J lost 3 bases. The germline gives CDR1 SGHNT, CDR2 YENEEA. CDR3 length equals 13 residues.